The 20 T cell receptor beta chains in this list originate from one sample, sequenced in a study of technical replicates of blood from four donors. Assay used: immunoSEQ multiplex PCR; TCRdb lists only in-frame clones, some missing. Here the sample spans 55,000 to 60,000 clones, roughly 95% being singletons. The specimen was PBMCs. The receptors here all came from a human donor in good health. Some clones in this sample may be carry-over from other donors' samples.

V gene TRBV7-2 combines with J gene TRBJ1-2; D is possibly TRBD1 (5 bases). CDR3 length: 13 amino acids. V lost 3 bases to trimming and J lost 8 bases, with 13 bases between them. Germline V gene data show CDR1 as SGHTA and CDR2 as FQGNSA. Here the CDR3 reads CASSFIGVGGYTF. As DNA, the CDR3 is TGTGCCAGCAGCTTTATAGGGGTCGGGGGCTACACCTTC.

The chain has TRBV4-1 and TRBJ2-4; no clear D. With 0 bases removed from V and 3 bases from J, the gap between germline ends came to 12 bases. Germline V gene data show CDR1 as MGHRA and CDR2 as YSYEKL. The CDR3 extends over 16 amino acids. The DNA for the CDR3 is TGCGCCAGCAGCCAAGATGTGGAGTACCTCAAAAACATTCAGTACTTC. Protein: CASSQDVEYLKNIQYF.

The rearrangement uses TRBV11-1 and TRBJ1-2, with D unclear. V lost 1 base to trimming and J lost 2 bases, with 8 bases between them. Germline lookup yields CDR1 SGHAT and CDR2 FQDESV (reference sequence). This CDR3 has 14 residues. The CDR3 loop reads CASSLVTGNYGYTF. The DNA for the CDR3 is TGTGCCAGCAGCTTAGTGACGGGAAACTATGGCTACACCTTC.

The chain links TRBV4-3 to TRBJ2-1; TRBD1 aligns across 9 bases. Germline loops: CDR1 LGHNA, CDR2 YSLEER. With V trimmed by 2 bases and J by 9 bases, 2 bases remained unmatched. CDR3 length: 13 residues. The CDR3 sequence: CASSQRQGVEQFF. The CDR3, as DNA: TGCGCCAGCAGCCAAAGACAGGGGGTTGAGCAGTTCTTC.

This chain connects TRBV7-8 to TRBJ2-3; no clear D gene. Germline CDR1 and CDR2: SGHVS and FQNEAQ. V lost 5 bases and J lost 2, with 17 bases in between. CDR3 size: 16 residues. CDR3 region: CASSAQLYRPTDTQYF. The CDR3, as DNA: TGTGCCAGCAGCGCACAACTATACCGCCCCACAGATACGCAGTATTTT.

The genes are TRBV6-5 and TRBJ1-6, with 7 bases that match TRBD1. From germline, CDR1 is MNHEY and CDR2 SVGAGI. Losses at the gene ends were 4 bases for V and 5 bases for J; bases not matched to a gene: 5. The CDR3 extends over 15 amino acids. The CDR3 region is CASSLNRGDNSPLHF. The CDR3 DNA reads TGTGCCAGCAGTTTAAACAGGGGAGATAATTCACCCCTCCACTTT.

This clone was counted a few times. The rearrangement joins TRBV11-2 to TRBJ2-1, with 7 bases lining up with TRBD2. J lost 3 bases, V lost 0 bases, and 5 bases had no gene match. Germline V gene lookup returns CDR1 SGHAT and CDR2 FQNNGV. This CDR3 has 16 residues. The CDR3 DNA reads TGTGCCAGCAGCTTAGATTGGGCGGGAGTCTACAATGAGCAGTTCTTC. It encodes CASSLDWAGVYNEQFF. Based on the CDR3 plus reference TRBV11-2 and TRBJ2-1, the full variable domain is EAGVAQSPRYKIIEKRQSVAFWCNPISGHATLYWYQQILGQGPKLLIQFQNNGVVDDSQLPKDRFSAERLKGVDSTLKIQPAKLEDSAVYLCASSLDWAGVYNEQFFGPGTRLTVL.

V usage is TRBV4-3 and J usage is TRBJ2-1; 7 nucleotides agree with TRBD2. V dropped 1 base and J dropped 0; count of bases not matched to a gene: 3. The CDR3 runs to 16 residues. CDR1 is LGHNA, CDR2 YSLEER, per germline. CDR3 residues: CASSQVGGGSYNEQFF. In DNA, the CDR3 is TGCGCCAGCAGCCAAGTTGGGGGGGGCTCCTACAATGAGCAGTTCTTC.

The rearrangement links TRBV7-3 to TRBJ1-6; tentatively, D is TRBD1 (5 bases). Looked up from germline, CDR1 is SGHTA and CDR2 is FQGTGA. V gave up 1 base and J gave up 5 bases, with 9 bases separating them. The CDR3 length is 15 residues. The CDR3 sequence: CASSLKGVHNSPLHF. In nucleotides, the CDR3 is TGTGCCAGCAGCTTAAAAGGGGTACATAATTCACCCCTCCACTTT.

The chain recombines TRBV5-6 with TRBJ2-1, with TRBD2 matching over 8 bases. The CDR3 loop spans 16 amino acids. Losses at the gene ends were 0 bases for V and 4 bases for J; bases not matched to a gene: 6. Germline CDR1 reads SGHDT; CDR2 reads YYEEEE. CDR3 in amino acids: CASSLASRGDYNEQFF. CDR3 sequence (DNA): TGTGCCAGCAGCTTGGCTTCGCGGGGGGATTACAATGAGCAGTTCTTC.

The chain employs TRBV4-2 and TRBJ1-5, with a tentative D call TRBD1 (5 bases). Germline values: CDR1 LGHNA, CDR2 YNFKEQ. The V and J ends lost 4 bases and 4 bases respectively, with 23 bases between them. The CDR3 runs 18 residues. Written as DNA, the CDR3 is TGTGCCAGCAGCCTAACGACCGTTGCTTCACAGGAAAATCAGCCCCAGCATTTT. Protein sequence: CASSLTTVASQENQPQHF.

The gene calls are TRBV7-2 and TRBJ2-1, with 8 bases that match TRBD1. The V gene's germline CDR1 is SGHTA and CDR2 FQGNSA. Germline trimming cut 0 bases from V and 5 bases from J; bases unmatched to any gene: 3. The CDR3 contains 15 residues. The CDR3, as DNA: TGTGCCAGCAGCTTAGCGGGACAGGCAAACAATGAGCAGTTCTTC. This encodes CASSLAGQANNEQFF.

The chain combines TRBV5-5 with TRBJ2-2, with D perhaps matching TRBD2 (6 bases). The CDR3 totals 16 residues. V lost 0 bases to trimming and J lost 1 base, with 10 bases between them. Germline assignment: CDR1 SGHKS and CDR2 YYEKEE (reference sequence). CDR3 residues: CASSLGGSGNTGELFF. The CDR3 DNA follows: TGTGCCAGCAGCTTGGGTGGTAGCGGGAACACCGGGGAGCTGTTTTTT. The complete variable domain, with remaining parts taken from reference TRBV5-5 and TRBJ2-2, reads DAGVTQSPTHLIKTRGQQVTLRCSPISGHKSVSWYQQVLGQGPQFIFQYYEKEERGRGNFPDRFSARQFPNYSSELNVNALLLGDSALYLCASSLGGSGNTGELFFGEGSRLTVL.

The chain has TRBV9 and TRBJ1-1; unclear D gene. The CDR3 has 14 amino acids. Looked up from germline, CDR1 is SGDLS and CDR2 is YYNGEE. The germline V and J ends were trimmed by 0 bases and 1 base, with 7 bases remaining between them. CDR3 sequence: CASSVGFGNTEAFF. As DNA, the CDR3 is TGTGCCAGCAGCGTAGGGTTCGGGAACACTGAAGCTTTCTTT.

The CDR3 protein is CASSDPGSVRDEQFF. CDR3 nucleotides: TGTGCCAGCAGTGATCCGGGGTCGGTCCGCGATGAGCAGTTCTTC. The V gene is TRBV25-1, the J gene TRBJ2-1; D possibly corresponds to TRBD2 (5 bases). From germline, CDR1 is MGHDK and CDR2 SYGVNS. Trimming removed 3 bases from V and 8 bases from J, with 17 bases in between. The CDR3 sequence is 15 residues long.

J is TRBJ2-5 and V is TRBV7-9; 10 bases map to TRBD2. V shed 5 bases, J shed 7 bases, and the junction held 10 bases outside the gene matches. The CDR3 sequence is 15 residues long. Germline values: CDR1 SEHNR, CDR2 FQNEAQ (reference sequence). The CDR3 here is CASSRGLAEGGTQYF. The CDR3 coding sequence is TGTGCCAGCAGCCGAGGACTAGCGGAGGGTGGGACCCAGTACTTC.

The genes are TRBV6-1 and TRBJ2-7, with D tentatively TRBD2 (5 bases). V shed 6 bases and J shed 4 bases, with 13 bases lying between them. Germline V lookup: CDR1 MNHNS, CDR2 SASEGT. This CDR3 has 13 amino acids. CDR3 nucleotides: TGTGCCAGCAGCCCACCGGGGAGTTACGAGCAGTACTTC. Translated: CASSPPGSYEQYF.

As regards this clone: The germline gene is not matched at one end of the junction; a read error may be the cause. J is TRBJ1-1 and V is TRBV30; tentative D call: TRBD1 (6 bases). CDR3 length equals 15 residues. In germline, CDR1 is GTSNPN, CDR2 SVGIG (reference sequence). The CDR3, as DNA: TGTGCCTGGAGTCCCCCCCGGGGGGGCGGCACTGAGGCTTTCTTT. This codes for CAWSPPRGGGTEAFF.

The V call is TRBV19, the J call TRBJ1-2; D possibly corresponds to TRBD1 (5 bases). Germline assignment: CDR1 LNHDA and CDR2 SQIVND (reference sequence). This CDR3 has 11 amino acids. V lost 10 bases and J lost 5, with 11 bases in between. The CDR3 loop reads CATQQGYGYTF. The DNA for the CDR3 is TGTGCCACACAGCAGGGATATGGCTACACCTTC.

The chain recombines TRBV4-3 with TRBJ1-5, with D uncertain. Germline V lookup: CDR1 LGHNA, CDR2 YSLEER. V shed 1 base and J shed 6 bases, with 13 bases lying between them. The CDR3 runs 15 residues. The CDR3 reads CASSQVSGIGQPQHF. CDR3 DNA: TGCGCCAGCAGCCAAGTTTCCGGGATAGGTCAGCCCCAGCATTTT.